This T cell receptor (beta chain) was found in a study of PD-1 blockade in classical Hodgkin lymphoma. The assay was immunoSEQ multiplex PCR, and TCRdb's table has in-frame clones only and misses some. The repertoire consists of roughly 20,000 clones, with 70% to 85% occurring once and the leading ten covering 20% to 25%. In the case of this clone: Its antigen is not identified.

General study points: Nivolumab initiated under 1 year post-ASCT led to patient exclusion.

Brentuximab vedotin exposure varied, and every patient relapsed after autologous stem cell transplantation. Patients reached a best response of complete response, partial response or progressive disease. V lost 5 bases to trimming and J lost 2 bases, with 16 bases between them. The CDR3 covers 16 residues. Germline V gene lookup returns CDR1 MDHEN and CDR2 SYDVKM. The clonotype was recovered from a human donor with classical Hodgkin lymphoma. The V call is TRBV28, the J call TRBJ2-1; D possibly corresponds to TRBD2 (6 bases). The sample was peripheral blood mononuclear cells (PBMCs), taken at baseline. CDR3 in amino acids: CASSQMGLFTYNEQFF. The CDR3 region has the DNA TGTGCCAGCAGTCAAATGGGACTTTTCACCTACAATGAGCAGTTCTTC.